These 25 T cell receptor beta chains were all obtained from the same sample, sequenced in a study of identical twins. From the 5' RACE reads, TCRdb called clonotypes with MiXCR, one entry per CDR3 protein. The table has under 900,000 distinct CDR3 sequences, roughly 18% seen once; the top ten hold around 13%. The same specimen was also included in a second study, on T cells expressing NK-cell markers.

The sample consisted of PBMCs. These receptor sequences come from a woman aged 18-29 years in good health.

The chain carries TRBV4-3 and TRBJ2-3; tentative D call: TRBD2 (6 bases). Trimming shortened V by 4 bases and J by 5 bases, and 16 bases separated the two germline ends. The CDR3 extends over 15 amino acids. Per the germline V gene, CDR1 is LGHNA and CDR2 is YSLEER. In DNA form, the CDR3 reads TGCGCCAGCAGCCCCGGGAGAGGGACTGGAGATACGCAGTATTTT. Amino acids: CASSPGRGTGDTQYF.

The chain couples TRBV5-1 to TRBJ1-1; D gene uncertain. V was trimmed by 2 bases and J by 5 bases, leaving 13 bases between them. There are 14 residues in the CDR3. Germline V CDR1 and CDR2: SGHRS, YFSETQ. CDR3 nucleotide sequence: TGCGCCAGCAGCTTAATAGGAGTCGCGACTGAAGCTTTCTTT. It yields the protein CASSLIGVATEAFF.

This clonotype occurred a few times. This chain joins TRBV10-3 and TRBJ2-3; a weak D match, TRBD2 (6 bases). Germline V gene data show CDR1 as ENHRY and CDR2 as SYGVKD. This CDR3 is 16 amino acids long. With 11 bases removed from V and 0 bases from J, the gap between germline ends came to 21 bases. In DNA form, the CDR3 reads TGTGCCGCCGGGGGACCGCCCGGTCGCAGCACAGATACGCAGTATTTT. Amino acid sequence: CAAGGPPGRSTDTQYF.

The CDR3: CATSSFGQAQKAFF. CDR3 coding DNA: TGTGCCACCAGCAGTTTTGGGCAGGCTCAAAAAGCTTTCTTT. V gene TRBV15 combines with J gene TRBJ1-1; D is unclear. The CDR3 length is 14 residues. Germline CDR1 and CDR2: LNHNV and YYDKDF (reference sequence). Trimming stripped 3 bases from V and 9 bases from J, with 17 bases between. Together with reference TRBV15 and TRBJ1-1, the CDR3 gives the full variable domain: DAMVIQNPRYQVTQFGKPVTLSCSQTLNHNVMYWYQQKSSQAPKLLFHYYDKDFNNEADTPDNFQSRRPNTSFCFLDIRSPGLGDTAMYLCATSSFGQAQKAFFGQGTRLTVV.

This clonotype was counted a few times. This sequence joins TRBV5-1 and TRBJ2-1; the D gene is possibly TRBD2 (6 bases). This CDR3 is 12 amino acids long. Trimming cost V 2 bases and J 12 bases, with 12 bases left between them. Per the germline V gene, CDR1 is SGHRS and CDR2 is YFSETQ. As DNA, the CDR3 is TGCGCCAGCAGCTTTGAAGGGGAGGTGCAGTTCTTC. Protein: CASSFEGEVQFF. Together with reference TRBV5-1 and TRBJ2-1, the CDR3 gives the full variable domain: KAGVTQTPRYLIKTRGQQVTLSCSPISGHRSVSWYQQTPGQGLQFLFEYFSETQRNKGNFPGRFSGRQFSNSRSEMNVSTLELGDSALYLCASSFEGEVQFFGPGTRLTVL.

The chain is built from TRBV29-1 and TRBJ2-3; possibly TRBD1 for D (6 bases). The germline V gene has CDR1 SQVTM and CDR2 ANQGSEA. CDR3 length equals 14 residues. V was shortened by 7 bases and J by 0 bases, with 14 bases between the two germline ends. This CDR3 is CSARGDTSTDTQYF. The CDR3 coding sequence is TGCAGCGCCCGAGGGGACACCAGCACAGATACGCAGTATTTT.

In this sample, this clonotype turned up a few times. V usage is TRBV4-3 and J usage is TRBJ2-1, with D perhaps given as TRBD1 or TRBD2 (6 bases each). Germline CDR1 LGHNA, CDR2 YSLEER. V gave up 2 bases and J gave up 0 bases, with 23 bases separating them. The CDR3 covers 20 residues. The CDR3 reads CASSQRRLARTASSYNEQFF. In nucleotides, the CDR3 is TGCGCCAGCAGCCAACGCCGTCTAGCGCGGACAGCCAGCTCCTACAATGAGCAGTTCTTC.

Worth noting for this clonotype: The CDR3 end shows no conserved phenylalanine or tryptophan, and so a read error is likely. The chain couples TRBV20-1 to TRBJ2-6; no clear D gene. This CDR3 has 12 amino acids. Trimming cost V 6 bases and J 3 bases, with 6 bases left between them. Germline-derived CDR1 and CDR2 are DFQATT and SNEGSKA (reference sequence). The CDR3 bases are TGCAGTGCCGCTTATGGGGCCAACGTCCTGACTATC. Residues: CSAAYGANVLTI.

This clonotype was recorded a few times. The J gene is TRBJ2-7, the V gene TRBV11-2; 8 positions match TRBD1. Trimming at V came to 7 bases and at J to 6 bases, leaving 11 bases not matched to a gene. This CDR3 region has 14 residues. The germline V gene has CDR1 SGHAT and CDR2 FQNNGV. CDR3 protein: CASIPSGTGSEQYF. CDR3 in DNA: TGTGCCAGCATTCCCTCCGGGACAGGTTCCGAGCAGTACTTC.

This clonotype was counted only a few times. The rearrangement joins TRBV12-3 or TRBV12-4 to TRBJ1-1, with TRBD1 as a possible D gene (6 bases). The V gene lost 7 bases and the J gene lost 0 bases, with 12 bases spanning the gap. This CDR3 contains 14 residues. DNA for the CDR3: TGTGCCAGCATTGCCGGGACACTGAACACTGAAGCTTTCTTT. This sequence encodes CASIAGTLNTEAFF.

The V and J genes are TRBV18 and TRBJ2-1, with D perhaps matching TRBD2 (5 bases). Germline V lookup: CDR1 KGHSH, CDR2 LQKENI. Trimming removed 3 bases from V and 6 bases from J, with 15 bases in between. The CDR3 has 15 amino acids. The CDR3 loop reads CASSPWASFGNEQFF. Written as DNA, the CDR3 is TGTGCCAGCTCACCCTGGGCTAGCTTCGGCAATGAGCAGTTCTTC.

This chain links TRBV9 with TRBJ2-1, with TRBD1 matching over 9 bases. The CDR3 runs 15 residues. V shed 4 bases and J 4 bases; nucleotides not matched to a gene: 6. The germline V gene has CDR1 SGDLS and CDR2 YYNGEE. The CDR3 loop is CASSPGTGTYNEQFF. In nucleotides, the CDR3 is TGTGCCAGCAGCCCCGGGACAGGGACATACAATGAGCAGTTCTTC.

There are a few counts of this clonotype. The J gene is TRBJ2-5, the V gene TRBV9; D might be TRBD1 (7 bases). Germline V lookup: CDR1 SGDLS, CDR2 YYNGEE. The CDR3 consists of 16 residues. V lost 3 bases and J 2 bases, leaving 17 bases between the germline ends. The CDR3 here is CASSGGTAGLQETQYF. The CDR3 region has the DNA TGTGCCAGCAGCGGCGGGACAGCGGGCTTACAAGAGACCCAGTACTTC.

J is TRBJ2-5 and V is TRBV5-1; the match to TRBD2 covers 9 bases. The germline V gene encodes CDR1 SGHRS and CDR2 YFSETQ. V shed 4 bases and J 2 bases; nucleotides not matched to a gene: 6. The length of the CDR3 is 15 residues. The CDR3 DNA reads TGCGCCAGCAGCCCGGGGACTAGCAGACAAGAGACCCAGTACTTC. This translates into CASSPGTSRQETQYF. The variable domain in full, completed from reference TRBV5-1 and TRBJ2-5, reads KAGVTQTPRYLIKTRGQQVTLSCSPISGHRSVSWYQQTPGQGLQFLFEYFSETQRNKGNFPGRFSGRQFSNSRSEMNVSTLELGDSALYLCASSPGTSRQETQYFGPGTRLLVL.

The chain is built from TRBV12-3 or TRBV12-4 and TRBJ2-2; D ambiguous. The CDR3 consists of 11 residues. Trimming shortened V by 7 bases and J by 6 bases, and 6 bases separated the two germline ends. CDR3 bases: TGTGCCAGCACCGGACCCGGGGAGCTGTTTTTT. It codes for CASTGPGELFF.

This clonotype was seen only a few times. This chain uses TRBV12-5 with TRBJ2-1; 11 bases match TRBD2. CDR1 and CDR2 (germline): LGHNT, FRNRAP. There are 15 residues in the CDR3. Germline trimming cut 6 bases from V and 5 bases from J; bases unmatched to any gene: 6. DNA of the CDR3: TGTGCTAGTGGCCGCGGGACTAGCGGAAACAATGAGCAGTTCTTC. Protein sequence: CASGRGTSGNNEQFF.

The J gene is TRBJ2-1, the V gene TRBV20-1; tentative D call: TRBD2 (6 bases). Trimming took 6 bases from V and 7 from J, leaving 13 bases between them. There are 12 residues in the CDR3. Looked up from germline, CDR1 is DFQATT and CDR2 is SNEGSKA (reference sequence). The CDR3, as DNA: TGCAGTGCGCTAAAGAGCGGGAATGAGCAGTTCTTC. Its protein is CSALKSGNEQFF.

This clonotype showed up many times. This chain connects TRBV9 to TRBJ1-1; D may be TRBD1 (5 bases). The germline V gene has CDR1 SGDLS and CDR2 YYNGEE. V was trimmed by 6 bases and J by 0 bases, leaving 12 bases between them. CDR3 length: 14 residues. CDR3 sequence: CASTLSGMNTEAFF. CDR3 in DNA: TGTGCCAGCACGCTCTCAGGGATGAACACTGAAGCTTTCTTT.

This clonotype has a count of ten or more. The rearrangement uses TRBV20-1 and TRBJ1-2; perhaps TRBD1 as D (6 bases). The ends were cut back, 5 bases at V and 5 bases at J, with 15 bases in the middle. CDR3 length equals 13 residues. The germline V gene has CDR1 DFQATT and CDR2 SNEGSKA (reference sequence). CDR3 DNA: TGCAGTGCTGCCCGAGAGGGGGGTTATGGCTACACCTTC. Amino acid sequence: CSAAREGGYGYTF.

This chain joins TRBV20-1 and TRBJ2-5, with D maybe TRBD2 (7 bases). The CDR3 is 15 residues long. The germline gives CDR1 DFQATT, CDR2 SNEGSKA (reference sequence). Trimming left V 6 bases short and J 3 bases short, with 20 bases between. The CDR3 loop is CSAPGVSGGKETQYF. CDR3 nucleotides: TGCAGTGCCCCGGGGGTCTCGGGGGGCAAAGAGACCCAGTACTTC.

The rearrangement links TRBV7-9 to TRBJ2-2; 10 nucleotides line up with TRBD2. Trimming at V came to 5 bases and at J to 0 bases, leaving 3 bases not matched to a gene. The CDR3 covers 16 residues. Germline V CDR1 and CDR2: SEHNR, FQNEAQ (reference sequence). This CDR3 is CASSKAGGSNTGELFF. The CDR3, as DNA: TGTGCCAGCAGCAAAGCGGGAGGGTCGAACACCGGGGAGCTGTTTTTT.

CDR3 protein: CSAVQGNYGYTF. DNA of the CDR3: TGCAGTGCTGTACAGGGCAACTATGGCTACACCTTC. The chain recombines TRBV20-1 with TRBJ1-2; possibly TRBD1 for D (6 bases). Germline values: CDR1 DFQATT, CDR2 SNEGSKA (reference sequence). There are 12 residues in the CDR3. V was trimmed by 5 bases and J by 2 bases, leaving 9 bases between them.

This chain uses TRBV12-3 or TRBV12-4 with TRBJ1-1; tentative D call: TRBD1 (6 bases). The CDR3 sequence is 14 residues long. V lost 5 bases to trimming and J lost 7 bases, with 17 bases between them. The CDR3 DNA reads TGTGCCAGCAGTCGACGGACAGCGCCTCATGAAGCTTTCTTT. This encodes CASSRRTAPHEAFF.

In this sample, this clonotype turned up a few times. The chain links TRBV11-2 to TRBJ1-1; D gene uncertain. V was clipped by 4 bases and J by 1 base, with 10 bases between them. Germline V gene sequence: CDR1 SGHAT, CDR2 FQNNGV. The CDR3 covers 14 residues. CDR3 sequence (DNA): TGTGCCAGCAGCTCACAGAAAGGGAACACTGAAGCTTTCTTT. This gives the protein CASSSQKGNTEAFF.

The sample holds many counts of this clonotype. The chain uses TRBV7-9 and TRBJ2-7, with 10 bases aligning to TRBD2. J lost 2 bases, V lost 2 bases, and 3 bases had no gene match. The CDR3 length is 15 residues. From germline, CDR1 is SEHNR and CDR2 FQNEAQ (reference sequence). The CDR3 here is CASSLRLAGTYEQYF. The CDR3 coding sequence is TGTGCCAGCAGCTTACGACTAGCGGGTACCTACGAGCAGTACTTC.